This T cell receptor beta chain was identified during a study of T-cell memory formation after mild COVID-19. Study information: The two donors had largely donor-specific TCR clusters. Study-wide results and caveats: Chiefly within CM and EM were the contracting CD4+ clones; CD8+ ones were within EMRA. Cross-reactive memory apparently joined, as some responding clones appeared in pre-infection memory. Clones contracting day 15 to 85 were balanced CD4/CD8; later expanders leaned CD4+.

Using its own MiXCR run on the 5' RACE reads, TCRdb lists one record per CDR3 protein. The sample contains 400,000 to 500,000 distinct CDR3 sequences, 20% to 30% of which appear only once. CDR1 is GTSNPN and CDR2 is SVGIG in the germline V gene (reference sequence). Trimming pared 3 bases from V and 6 bases from J, leaving 9 bases between. This CDR3 has 13 residues. This clonotype has only one observation. Its antigen is not identified. Input material: PBMCs or a T cell subset sorted from them (not recorded which). The chain joins TRBV30 to TRBJ1-6; D is perhaps TRBD1 (6 bases). This receptor was identified in an adult woman who had mild COVID-19 (a few samples of this study predate the infection). Cell type and time point are not known. CDR3 sequence: CAWRTGVNSPLHF. DNA for the CDR3: TGTGCCTGGAGGACAGGTGTTAATTCACCCCTCCACTTT.